These 31 T cell receptor beta chains came from one sample sequenced in a study of blood T cell repertoires in COVID-19. The data were produced by immunoSEQ multiplex PCR, yet TCRdb's version contains in-frame clones alone and is incomplete. The sample contains about 49,000 clones, 82% of which appear only once. The sample was peripheral blood. The receptors come from a woman in her sixties or seventies with acute or convalescent COVID-19.

In DNA form, the CDR3 reads TGTGCCAGCAGTTACGGTGCAGGGGATGGCTACACCTTC. Protein product: CASSYGAGDGYTF. The gene calls are TRBV6-6 and TRBJ1-2; D may be TRBD1 (6 bases). The CDR3 runs to 13 residues. Trimming stripped 2 bases from V and 6 bases from J, with 10 bases between. CDR1 is MNHNY and CDR2 is SVGAGI in the germline V gene (reference sequence).

DNA for the CDR3: TGTGCCAGCAGGCAGGGGGGAGGAAGGTATGGCTACACCTTC. As protein: CASRQGGGRYGYTF. The V and J genes are TRBV13 and TRBJ1-2, with 7 bases lining up with TRBD1. Trimming cost V 6 bases and J 5 bases; bases outside gene matches: 9. Germline CDR1 is PRHDT and CDR2 is FYEKMQ (reference sequence). The CDR3 runs to 14 residues.

This clone was found once. The chain links TRBV7-6 to TRBJ1-4; D may be TRBD1 (5 bases). Between the trimmed V and J ends, which lost 1 base and 8 bases, there was a span of 17 bases. This CDR3 has 16 residues. The V gene's germline CDR1 is SGHVS and CDR2 FNYEAQ. CDR3 bases: TGTGCCAGCAGCTTAGGTTCGAGCCGCGGGGGGGAAAAACTGTTTTTT. This sequence encodes CASSLGSSRGGEKLFF.

This chain connects TRBV5-6 to TRBJ1-5; D possibly corresponds to TRBD1 (5 bases). The V end lost 0 bases, the J end lost 8 bases, and 9 bases lay between the germline ends. CDR3 size: 13 residues. Germline V gives CDR1 SGHDT, CDR2 YYEEEE. The CDR3 loop reads CASSLGQMKPQHF. CDR3 DNA sequence: TGTGCCAGCAGCTTGGGACAGATGAAGCCCCAGCATTTT.

The chain couples TRBV28 to TRBJ1-2; tentative D call: TRBD1 (5 bases). V was cut by 3 bases and J by 0 bases, with 17 bases left in between. This CDR3 has 17 amino acids. CDR1 MDHEN and CDR2 SYDVKM come from the germline V gene. The DNA of the CDR3 is TGTGCCAGCAGTTTGGGGAACAGGTACCCTACTAACTATGGCTACACCTTC. This codes for CASSLGNRYPTNYGYTF.

V is TRBV24-1 and J is TRBJ2-1; D remains ambiguous. Germline loops: CDR1 KGHDR, CDR2 SFDVKD. This CDR3 contains 13 residues. V lost 3 bases to trimming and J lost 8 bases, with 10 bases between them. DNA for the CDR3: TGTGCCACCAGTGATATGAGTAGCTATGAGCAGTTCTTC. Translating it yields CATSDMSSYEQFF.

The chain joins TRBV6-1 to TRBJ2-2; D gene ambiguous. The germline gives CDR1 MNHNS, CDR2 SASEGT. Deletions cut 3 bases from V and 3 bases from J, with 11 bases between. There are 15 residues in the CDR3. Here the CDR3 reads CASSDPQEYTGELFF. CDR3 coding DNA: TGTGCCAGCAGTGATCCCCAGGAATACACCGGGGAGCTGTTTTTT.

The genes are TRBV7-9 and TRBJ2-2; unclear D gene. Trimming took 5 bases from V and 2 from J, leaving 6 bases between them. The germline V gene has CDR1 SEHNR and CDR2 FQNEAQ (reference sequence). This CDR3 region has 13 residues. The CDR3 is CASSLLNTGELFF. CDR3 bases: TGTGCCAGCAGCCTTCTCAACACCGGGGAGCTGTTTTTT.

The rearrangement links TRBV7-8 to TRBJ2-2; TRBD2 matches at 16 bases. The CDR3 extends over 20 amino acids. Losses at the gene ends were 5 bases for V and 5 bases for J; bases not matched to a gene: 14. Germline V CDR1 and CDR2: SGHVS, FQNEAQ. For the CDR3, the DNA is TGTGCCAGCAGCCAGGAGCCGGGACTAGCGGGGGGGCTTCAAACCGGGGAGCTGTTTTTT. Protein sequence: CASSQEPGLAGGLQTGELFF.

The genes are TRBV6-5 and TRBJ2-1, with D perhaps TRBD2 (5 bases). The ends were cut back, 4 bases at V and 7 bases at J, with 11 bases in the middle. The germline gives CDR1 MNHEY, CDR2 SVGAGI. This CDR3 spans 13 amino acids. DNA for the CDR3: TGTGCCAGCAGTTCCGGACCGGGGAATGAGCAGTTCTTC. It codes for CASSSGPGNEQFF.

This chain links TRBV30 with TRBJ2-7; TRBD2 might be the D (6 bases). The CDR3 runs 15 residues. V lost 4 bases, J lost 1 base, and 17 bases lay in between. The V gene's germline CDR1 is GTSNPN and CDR2 SVGIG (reference sequence). The CDR3 region has the DNA TGTGCCTGGACCCCGGGACTCTCACATTCCTACGAGCAGTACTTC. This encodes CAWTPGLSHSYEQYF.

This sequence joins TRBV19 and TRBJ2-7, with D possibly TRBD2 on 5 matching bases. In germline, CDR1 is LNHDA, CDR2 SQIVND (reference sequence). Trimming removed 6 bases from V and 1 base from J, with 16 bases in between. This CDR3 has 15 amino acids. The CDR3 DNA reads as TGTGCCAGTAGGTTCCGCGCGGGCTCGTCCTACGAGCAGTACTTC. It is translated as CASRFRAGSSYEQYF.

The chain has TRBV4-1 and TRBJ2-5, with D uncertain. V was trimmed by 0 bases and J by 0 bases, leaving 8 bases between them. From germline, CDR1 is MGHRA and CDR2 YSYEKL. The CDR3 sequence is 15 residues long. The CDR3 DNA is TGCGCCAGCAGCCAAGATTCAAGCTACCAAGAGACCCAGTACTTC. Amino acid sequence: CASSQDSSYQETQYF.

The CDR3 loop is CASSAALRSEYF. The CDR3 bases are TGTGCCAGCAGTGCCGCTTTGCGCAGCGAGTATTTT. V and J are TRBV2 and TRBJ1-3; no definite D call. Trimming removed 4 bases from V and 16 bases from J, with 17 bases in between. This CDR3 has 12 residues. Germline CDR1 and CDR2: SNHLY and FYNNEI.

CDR3 sequence: CASSQEERQGYGYTF. CDR3 sequence (DNA): TGCGCCAGCAGCCAAGAAGAACGACAGGGCTATGGCTACACCTTC. J is TRBJ1-2 and V is TRBV4-1; 7 nucleotides match TRBD1. Trimming at V came to 0 bases and at J to 4 bases, leaving 5 bases not matched to a gene. This CDR3 is built from 15 residues. Germline CDR1 MGHRA, CDR2 YSYEKL.

The rearrangement uses TRBV5-1 and TRBJ1-1, with D tentatively TRBD1 (5 bases). Trimming shortened V by 3 bases and J by 1 base, and 16 bases separated the two germline ends. CDR1 and CDR2 from the germline V gene are SGHRS and YFSETQ. This CDR3 has 16 amino acids. CDR3: CASSYDRDGGNTEAFF. CDR3 in DNA: TGCGCCAGCAGCTATGATAGGGACGGGGGGAACACTGAAGCTTTCTTT.

This clone came up a few times. V gene TRBV29-1 combines with J gene TRBJ2-2, with TRBD1 matching over 9 bases. This CDR3 has 14 amino acids. The J segment lost 3 bases and the V segment lost 5 bases, leaving 4 bases of the junction unmatched. Germline lookup yields CDR1 SQVTM and CDR2 ANQGSEA. CDR3 amino acids: CSVSRTGDTGELFF. Written as DNA, the CDR3 is TGCAGCGTTTCCCGGACAGGGGACACCGGGGAGCTGTTTTTT.

This chain connects TRBV6-1 to TRBJ1-5, with unresolved D. V lost 2 bases and J 5 bases, leaving 16 bases between the germline ends. The CDR3 has 16 amino acids. Germline V gene lookup returns CDR1 MNHNS and CDR2 SASEGT. CDR3 bases: TGTGCCAGCAGTGAAATTGGGTTTCGGGTTGATCAGCCCCAGCATTTT. It translates to CASSEIGFRVDQPQHF.

This clone was counted once. The rearrangement joins TRBV6-6 to TRBJ1-4; tentatively, D is TRBD1 (5 bases). Between the trimmed V and J ends, which lost 2 bases and 2 bases, there was a span of 9 bases. Germline loops: CDR1 MNHNY, CDR2 SVGAGI (reference sequence). The CDR3 has 15 residues. The CDR3 nucleotides read TGTGCCAGCAGTTACGGCAGGGATACTAATGAAAAACTGTTTTTT. Protein sequence: CASSYGRDTNEKLFF.

The rearrangement links TRBV5-1 to TRBJ2-5, with 8 bases aligning to TRBD2. V lost 4 bases to trimming and J lost 2 bases; unmatched junction nucleotides: 7. The CDR3 is made up of 15 amino acids. Per the germline V gene, CDR1 is SGHRS and CDR2 is YFSETQ. The CDR3 DNA follows: TGCGCCAGCAGCCCGGGGGGGCCCGTTCAAGAGACCCAGTACTTC. It encodes CASSPGGPVQETQYF.

This clone was seen a single time. V is TRBV7-2 and J is TRBJ2-7; 7 positions match TRBD1. The CDR3 spans 13 residues. Germline loops: CDR1 SGHTA, CDR2 FQGNSA. V lost 4 bases, J lost 1 base, and 1 base stayed unmatched. The CDR3 DNA sequence: TGTGCCAGCAGCTACAGGGGTTCCTACGAGCAGTACTTC. Translating gives CASSYRGSYEQYF.

The chain recombines TRBV2 with TRBJ1-2; perhaps TRBD1 as D (5 bases). The germline V and J ends were trimmed by 8 bases and 7 bases, with 20 bases remaining between them. Germline values: CDR1 SNHLY, CDR2 FYNNEI. This CDR3 has 14 amino acids. Written as DNA, the CDR3 is TGTGCCAGCCCGGACCAGGGATCCCTCTTTGGCTACACCTTC. Protein: CASPDQGSLFGYTF. Drawing the rest from reference TRBV2 and TRBJ1-2, the complete variable domain is EPEVTQTPSHQVTQMGQEVILRCVPISNHLYFYWYRQILGQKVEFLVSFYNNEISEKSEIFDDQFSVERPDGSNFTLKIRSTKLEDSAMYFCASPDQGSLFGYTFGSGTRLTVV.

V gene TRBV5-1 combines with J gene TRBJ1-2; 10 nucleotides line up with TRBD1. V dropped 4 bases and J dropped 0; count of bases not matched to a gene: 12. Germline CDR1 and CDR2: SGHRS and YFSETQ. The CDR3 runs 18 residues. This chain's CDR3 is CASSDRGTGVHPNYGYTF. The CDR3 bases are TGCGCCAGCAGCGACCGAGGGACAGGGGTTCATCCTAACTATGGCTACACCTTC.

This chain joins TRBV7-2 and TRBJ2-1, with D unresolved. With 5 bases removed from V and 2 bases from J, the gap between germline ends came to 7 bases. The CDR3 runs to 13 residues. Germline lookup yields CDR1 SGHTA and CDR2 FQGNSA. CDR3 DNA: TGTGCCAGCAGCCCCCGAGCCTACAATGAGCAGTTCTTC. It translates to CASSPRAYNEQFF.

The chain is built from TRBV9 and TRBJ2-7, with 7 positions matching TRBD1. Germline lookup yields CDR1 SGDLS and CDR2 YYNGEE. CDR3 length: 15 amino acids. The J segment lost 0 bases and the V segment lost 0 bases, leaving 3 bases of the junction unmatched. CDR3 amino acids: CASSVDSGGSYEQYF. The CDR3 DNA reads TGTGCCAGCAGCGTAGATTCAGGGGGCTCCTACGAGCAGTACTTC.

The chain has TRBV5-3 and TRBJ1-5, with D hard to call. TRBV5-3 is classed as an ORF, of uncertain function. There are 16 residues in the CDR3. Trimming took off 7 bases at V and 3 bases at J, with 20 bases between the two ends. The CDR3 sequence is CARPGEGTLPNQPQHF. The CDR3 nucleotides read TGTGCCAGACCCGGGGAGGGAACTCTCCCCAATCAGCCCCAGCATTTT.

V and J are TRBV5-1 and TRBJ1-1; TRBD1 might be the D (5 bases). Per germline, CDR1 SGHRS and CDR2 YFSETQ. This CDR3 has 15 amino acids. V was shortened by 4 bases and J by 4 bases, with 17 bases between the two germline ends. The CDR3 reads CASSAPAGSGTEAFF. CDR3 coding DNA: TGCGCCAGCAGCGCCCCAGCAGGGTCGGGCACTGAAGCTTTCTTT. The whole variable domain, remainder taken from reference TRBV5-1 and TRBJ1-1, is KAGVTQTPRYLIKTRGQQVTLSCSPISGHRSVSWYQQTPGQGLQFLFEYFSETQRNKGNFPGRFSGRQFSNSRSEMNVSTLELGDSALYLCASSAPAGSGTEAFFGQGTRLTVV.

The chain links TRBV5-4 to TRBJ1-2, with 8 bases matching TRBD1. V was clipped by 3 bases and J by 7 bases; unmatched bases: 8. Germline lookup yields CDR1 SGHNT and CDR2 YYREEE (reference sequence). The CDR3 runs to 14 residues. The CDR3: CASSSTGAWRGYTF. For the CDR3, the DNA is TGTGCCAGCAGCTCGACAGGGGCATGGCGTGGCTACACCTTC.

The chain joins TRBV2 to TRBJ1-6; D not certain. Germline V gene data show CDR1 as SNHLY and CDR2 as FYNNEI. V lost 3 bases to trimming and J lost 8 bases, with 11 bases between them. This CDR3 is built from 14 residues. The CDR3 region is CASSDQQLYSPLHF. The CDR3 DNA sequence: TGTGCCAGCAGTGATCAACAGCTGTATTCACCCCTCCACTTT.

This rearrangement joins TRBV27 to TRBJ1-1, with D maybe TRBD1 (5 bases). Deletions cut 4 bases from V and 1 base from J, with 10 bases between. Germline V gene lookup returns CDR1 MNHEY and CDR2 SMNVEV (reference sequence). This CDR3 contains 14 residues. CDR3 sequence reads: CASSWGRKNTEAFF. The CDR3 nucleotides read TGTGCCAGCAGTTGGGGCAGGAAGAACACTGAAGCTTTCTTT.

The chain links TRBV5-1 to TRBJ2-7; TRBD1 aligns across 8 bases. Germline assignment: CDR1 SGHRS and CDR2 YFSETQ. Trimming cost V 5 bases and J 0 bases; bases outside gene matches: 7. This CDR3 has 15 residues. The CDR3 nucleotides are TGCGCCAGCAGTCCTCTGACAGGGGTCTCCTACGAGCAGTACTTC. Protein sequence: CASSPLTGVSYEQYF. Complete variable domain (other parts from reference TRBV5-1 and TRBJ2-7): KAGVTQTPRYLIKTRGQQVTLSCSPISGHRSVSWYQQTPGQGLQFLFEYFSETQRNKGNFPGRFSGRQFSNSRSEMNVSTLELGDSALYLCASSPLTGVSYEQYFGPGTRLTVT.